This TCR beta chain was profiled in a study of TIL therapy for anti-PD-1-resistant metastatic lung cancer. About the study: Tumors had a median PD-L1 proportion score of 6%.

The libraries were made with immunoSEQ v3. Sequencing depth was 1.5 million to 2 million read pairs for survey level, about 5-6.5 million for deep. TCRdb's table, derived via immunoSEQ multiplex PCR, lists solely in-frame clones and lacks some. The sample consists of tens of thousands of clones, 71% of them appearing once. V lost 5 bases and J 1 base, leaving 8 bases between the germline ends. This CDR3 has 13 residues. Germline CDR1 reads MGHDK; CDR2 reads SYGVNS. Indicated time point: pre-treatment sample, taken before nivolumab and TIL therapy. The tumor samples were excised metastases, mostly pleural nodules or supraclavicular lymph nodes. This clone appeared a few times. Its antigen is unknown. Study findings and constraints: TIL cultures after expansion showed higher clonality and lower diversity than baseline tumor (median 6% vs 31%). Patients were highly selected, enriched for treatment-naive, never-smoker and oncogene-addicted cases.

The material sequenced was tumor tissue, taken at baseline. This sequence was found in a person between 25 and 80 years old with non-small cell lung cancer. The V and J genes are TRBV25-1 and TRBJ2-5; D unclear. The CDR3 spells CASSLPGQETQYF. The CDR3 bases are TGTGCCAGCAGTCTGCCAGGCCAAGAGACCCAGTACTTC.